These 2 T cell receptor beta chains were sequenced from one sample in a study of molecular identifiers for immune sequencing clone quantification. TCRdb reanalysed the PCR reads using MiXCR and keeps one entry per CDR3 protein. This sample has around 40,000 distinct CDR3 sequences, with 19% found just once. Sequencing was carried out using naive CD8+ T cells from blood, with Jurkat cell RNA spiked in. As for subset: FACS-sorted CD8+CD4-CCR7+CD45RA+ naive T cells. These receptors were obtained from a human donor in good health. Some libraries in this study had Jurkat cell RNA spiked in.

This clonotype has at least ten counts. The chain has TRBV19 and TRBJ1-2; D is ambiguous. Trimming removed 3 bases from V and 9 bases from J, with 5 bases in between. The CDR3 is made up of 10 amino acids. Germline values: CDR1 LNHDA, CDR2 SQIVND (reference sequence). For the CDR3, the DNA is TGTGCCAGTAGTATGGGGAGCTACACCTTC. Its translation: CASSMGSYTF.

This clonotype was counted at least ten times. The gene calls are TRBV7-6 and TRBJ2-2, with TRBD1 matching 10 bases. The CDR3 is 15 amino acids. Germline CDR1 is SGHVS and CDR2 is FNYEAQ. The V segment lost 5 bases and the J segment 7 bases; nucleotides outside the gene matches: 7. The DNA for the CDR3 is TGTGCCAGCAGCGAGACAGGGGGCTCCGGCGGGGAGCTGTTTTTT. Translation: CASSETGGSGGELFF.